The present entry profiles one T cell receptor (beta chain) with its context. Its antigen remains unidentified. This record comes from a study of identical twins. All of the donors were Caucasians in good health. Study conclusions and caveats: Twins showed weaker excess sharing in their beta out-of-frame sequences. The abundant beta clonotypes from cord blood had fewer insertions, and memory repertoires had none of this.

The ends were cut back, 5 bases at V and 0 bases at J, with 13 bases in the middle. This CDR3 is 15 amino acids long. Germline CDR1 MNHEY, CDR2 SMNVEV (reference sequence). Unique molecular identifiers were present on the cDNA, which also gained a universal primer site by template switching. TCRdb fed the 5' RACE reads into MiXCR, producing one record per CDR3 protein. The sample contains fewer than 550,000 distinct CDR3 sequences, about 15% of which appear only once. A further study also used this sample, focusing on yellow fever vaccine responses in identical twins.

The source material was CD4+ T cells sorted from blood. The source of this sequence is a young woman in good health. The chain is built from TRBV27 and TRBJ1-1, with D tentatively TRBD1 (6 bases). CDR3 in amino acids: CASSPGAILNTEAFF. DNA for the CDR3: TGTGCCAGCAGTCCAGGGGCAATTCTGAACACTGAAGCTTTCTTT.